This TCR beta chain emerged from a study of blood T cell repertoires in COVID-19. The overall study: Samples representing acute and convalescent COVID-19 were sourced from the United States, Italy and Spain. Nucleic acid was either cDNA or gDNA, and it came from T cells, B-cell-depleted T cells, or PBMCs.

Produced via immunoSEQ multiplex PCR; TCRdb's table is partial and in-frame only. Of 50,000 to 65,000 clones in the sample, around nine tenths were seen once. Input material: peripheral blood. The TCR sequence derives from a man aged 55 to 69 with acute or convalescent COVID-19.

CDR3: CASSVDSGLALDTQYF. The CDR3 DNA reads as TGTGCCAGCAGCGTAGATTCAGGACTAGCTTTAGATACGCAGTATTTT. The chain carries TRBV9 and TRBJ2-3; 8 nucleotides align to TRBD2. The junction had 8 bases not matched to a gene; V was cut back by 0 bases and J by 5 bases. The V gene's germline CDR1 is SGDLS and CDR2 YYNGEE. The CDR3 spans 16 residues.